This entry concerns a single T cell receptor (beta chain). Its antigen has not been determined. No base qualities exist here, and no much larger clone lies one base off it. The data stem from a study of T cell responses to AZD1222 COVID-19 vaccine (dated by TCRdb to the early 2020s). At the level of the whole study: A total of over 230 trial participants underwent TCR sequencing, of whom some 210 received two doses of AZD1222 and 26 received two doses of the MenACWY control vaccine. Enrollment into the trials was organized by age into subgroups of 18-55, 56-69 and 70-plus years, and those subgroups contained roughly 150, 30 and 60 TCR-sequenced participants, respectively.

CDR1 SGHAT and CDR2 FQNNGV were looked up in the germline V gene. Inclusive of the bounding cysteine and phenylalanine, the CDR3 is 15 residues long. Solely the CDR3 DNA is kept, with 45 bases framed from the first base. The junction carries 18 bases between V and J, which are trimmed by 5 bases and 5 bases respectively. The CDR3 regions of human TCRbeta chains were analyzed by immunosequencing. For the original study's pipeline: TCRs in the repertoires were compared against a reference library of SARS-CoV-2-specific TCRs that had been generated with the MIRA antigen-specificity platform. Breadth was defined as the fraction of unique TCRs that were SARS-CoV-2-associated, and depth was defined as the fraction of total T cells that were SARS-CoV-2-associated. Using the MIRA data, each spike-specific TCR was mapped to the spike region that the TCR reacts to and placed in a CD4 or CD8 class. Log10-transformed breadth and depth values were compared by one-way ANOVA with Sidak's multiple comparisons tests. The table was pulled from immuneACCESS by TCRdb, which kept in-frame rearrangements only. Such tables lose some clones; where checked, under half of the loss comes from unresolved V genes, and the rest has no known cause. V, J and clone size reflect that table, while D and trimming were determined from the DNA. Present in this sample are some 190,000 clones, 80% to 95% of which were seen just once. About 1.9% of the sample is in the top ten clones.

Beyond this particular receptor, the publication reports: The whole spike protein was spanned by vaccine-associated CD4 TCRs, and dominant responses were seen in regions 160-218 and 743-854. Only a handful of AZD1222 recipients were SARS-CoV-2 seropositive at baseline, limiting conclusions about previously exposed vaccinees. Most participants were white British and females outnumbered males, and the authors suggested that clonal diversity may have been underestimated. A significant rise in spike-specific TCR breadth and depth was observed after two AZD1222 doses relative to day 0 and relative to MenACWY recipients. No day 14 peak-response samples were available, so repertoires were characterized only after the peak T cell response. In the small 56-69-year group, the increase in depth fell short of significance, most likely because of low power. Nearly half of unique spike-specific TCRs reportedly recognized epitopes outside regions mutated in the B.1.351 and B.1.1.7 variants.

The intended sense of this specimen's time point label: about 28 days (+/-7) after the second vaccine dose. AZD1222 recipients with second doses at about 4 weeks or about 12 weeks were pooled, because spike-specific TCR depth and breadth did not differ between schedules. Samples from vaccinated people were obtained from the UK trials COV001 and COV002, which included a single-blind randomized controlled phase 2/3 trial of AZD1222 (ChAdOx1 nCoV-19) in healthy adults. For TCRbeta chain sequencing, PBMC samples were collected from trial participants at day 0 and at day 28 after the second dose. The chain uses TRBV11-2 and TRBJ1-1; the D region possibly corresponds to TRBD1 (5 bases align). Source: peripheral blood, taken 28 days after the second AZD1222 dose. The origin of this receptor is an adult who received the AZD1222 COVID-19 vaccine. The bases are TGTGCCAGCAGCCTCGTGGGGGGAGGATGGACTGAAGCTTTCTTT. It codes for CASSLVGGGWTEAFF.